The 23 T cell receptor beta chains in this list originate from one sample, sequenced in a study of cytomegalovirus exposure and HLA in healthy donors (dated by TCRdb to between 2016 and 2019). Library generation was performed with the immunoSEQ multiplex PCR assay. A mixture of 60 forward primers for TCR Vbeta segments and 13 reverse primers for TCR Jbeta segments was used in the multiplex PCR. This is the immuneACCESS table as TCRdb keeps it, with only in-frame sequences that have V and J called. A part of the clones is gone; compared with another copy, unresolved V genes explain less than half, and the rest is unexplained. The sample data list 170,000 or so clones, and less than 90% of these were observed just once. Of the sample, 0.38% falls within the top ten clones. The sequenced material came from PBMCs. The receptors were sampled from a boy aged 2 to 9 in good health and CMV-seronegative.

V and J are TRBV12-5 and TRBJ2-5; no reliable D call. Between the trimmed V and J ends, which lost 1 base and 5 bases, there was a span of 8 bases. The CDR3 sequence is 13 residues long. Germline V CDR1 and CDR2: LGHNT, FRNRAP. CDR3 in amino acids: CASGLGSGETQYF. Here the CDR3 DNA reads TGTGCTAGTGGTTTGGGGTCAGGCGAGACCCAGTACTTC.

With regard to this clone: At one of its ends the junction is not consistent with the germline gene, which may arise from a read error. The chain couples TRBV28 to TRBJ2-7; D might be TRBD2 (6 bases). The V gene's germline CDR1 is MDHEN and CDR2 SYDVKM. This CDR3 is built from 12 residues. The DNA of the CDR3 is TGTGCCAGCAGTTCAAAACTGGGGGGTAGTAACTTC. Translation gives CASSSKLGGSNF.

The V gene is TRBV19, the J gene TRBJ1-2; D uncertain. This CDR3 is 14 amino acids long. Trimming left V 6 bases short and J 2 bases short, with 13 bases between. Germline V CDR1 and CDR2: LNHDA, SQIVND (reference sequence). CDR3 nucleotides: TGTGCCAGTAGGCTTTTGGCAGTCAACTATGGCTACACCTTC. Its protein is CASRLLAVNYGYTF.

The chain has TRBV11-2 and TRBJ2-7; no definite D call. This CDR3 comprises 11 residues. V was shortened by 5 bases and J by 6 bases, with 8 bases between the two germline ends. Germline loops: CDR1 SGHAT, CDR2 FQNNGV. The CDR3 sequence is CASSHSPEQYF. The CDR3 region has the DNA TGTGCCAGCAGCCACAGTCCCGAGCAGTACTTC.

This clone appeared a single time. This sequence joins TRBV28 and TRBJ2-7; D perhaps matches TRBD1 (5 bases). CDR1 MDHEN and CDR2 SYDVKM come from the germline V gene. The V end lost 3 bases, the J end lost 3 bases, and 9 bases lay between the germline ends. The CDR3 runs to 13 residues. DNA of the CDR3: TGTGCCAGCAGTTTCGGCAGGGACTACGAGCAGTACTTC. It specifies CASSFGRDYEQYF. Filled out from reference TRBV28 and TRBJ2-7, the complete variable domain reads DVKVTQSSRYLVKRTGEKVFLECVQDMDHENMFWYRQDPGLGLRLIYFSYDVKMKEKGDIPEGYSVSREKKERFSLILESASTNQTSMYLCASSFGRDYEQYFGPGTRLTVT.

The chain combines TRBV19 with TRBJ2-2; TRBD2 is a possible D gene (5 bases). Trimming removed 10 bases at V and 0 bases at J, with 15 bases between. Per germline, CDR1 LNHDA and CDR2 SQIVND (reference sequence). The CDR3 is 15 amino acids. CDR3 sequence: CATSGSPSNTGELFF. In nucleotides, the CDR3 is TGTGCCACCTCGGGGTCGCCTTCGAACACCGGGGAGCTGTTTTTT.

The chain is built from TRBV29-1 and TRBJ2-1; 13 nucleotides align to TRBD2. Germline V CDR1 and CDR2: SQVTM, ANQGSEA. The V and J ends lost 7 bases and 6 bases, in that order; junction bases with no gene match: 6. The CDR3 is made up of 14 amino acids. The CDR3 spells CSGTGTSGVNEQFF. The DNA of the CDR3 is TGCAGCGGTACCGGGACTAGCGGGGTCAATGAGCAGTTCTTC.

The CDR3 DNA sequence: TGTGCCAGCATCGACGATGGGAGCCAGCAGTTCTTC. Its protein product is CASIDDGSQQFF. The chain couples TRBV6-6 to TRBJ2-1, with D tentatively TRBD2 (5 bases). This CDR3 is built from 12 residues. The V gene lost 7 bases and the J gene lost 11 bases, with 15 bases spanning the gap. Germline V CDR1 and CDR2: MNHNY, SVGAGI (reference sequence).

This clone was seen a few times. V usage is TRBV5-6 and J usage is TRBJ1-3, with D maybe TRBD1 (6 bases). The CDR3 loop spans 16 amino acids. The V and J ends lost 4 bases and 2 bases respectively, with 16 bases between them. Germline V gene lookup returns CDR1 SGHDT and CDR2 YYEEEE. DNA of the CDR3: TGTGCCAGCAGCCCAGGGGCCGGATACCCTGGAAACACCATATATTTT. This encodes CASSPGAGYPGNTIYF.

This chain links TRBV6-5 with TRBJ2-7; 8 bases line up with TRBD1. The V and J ends lost 7 bases and 1 base, in that order; junction bases with no gene match: 6. The CDR3 has 14 amino acids. Germline values: CDR1 MNHEY, CDR2 SVGAGI. The chain's CDR3 is CASTPQGDSYEQYF. The CDR3, as DNA: TGTGCCAGCACTCCACAGGGGGATTCCTACGAGCAGTACTTC.

V and J are TRBV7-2 and TRBJ1-1, with a weak D call TRBD1 (5 bases). The germline CDR1 and CDR2 sequences are SGHTA and FQGNSA. The CDR3 extends over 15 amino acids. V was pared by 1 base and J by 2 bases, with 11 bases between. For the CDR3, the DNA is TGTGCCAGCAGCTTAGACCCTGACAGAAACACTGAAGCTTTCTTT. Translation: CASSLDPDRNTEAFF. Full variable domain (missing parts from reference TRBV7-2 and TRBJ1-1): GAGVSQSPSNKVTEKGKDVELRCDPISGHTALYWYRQSLGQGLEFLIYFQGNSAPDKSGLPSDRFSAERTGGSVSTLTIQRTQQEDSAVYLCASSLDPDRNTEAFFGQGTRLTVV.

The chain recombines TRBV28 with TRBJ2-7, with 10 bases lining up with TRBD2. V shed 4 bases, J shed 4 bases, and the junction held 7 bases outside the gene matches. Per germline, CDR1 MDHEN and CDR2 SYDVKM. The CDR3 runs 15 residues. The CDR3 sequence: CASSSPAGGDYEQYF. In nucleotides, the CDR3 is TGTGCCAGCAGTTCTCCAGCGGGAGGGGATTACGAGCAGTACTTC.

The chain is built from TRBV19 and TRBJ1-2; perhaps TRBD1 as D (6 bases). Germline V gene lookup returns CDR1 LNHDA and CDR2 SQIVND (reference sequence). This CDR3 has 12 amino acids. Deletions cut 7 bases from V and 4 bases from J, with 10 bases between. In DNA, the CDR3 is TGTGCCAGTACCCTAGGGGGCTATGGCTACACCTTC. Translation: CASTLGGYGYTF.

The rearrangement links TRBV7-9 to TRBJ1-2, with 7 bases aligning to TRBD1. In germline, CDR1 is SEHNR, CDR2 FQNEAQ (reference sequence). The V segment lost 5 bases and the J segment 4 bases; nucleotides outside the gene matches: 10. This CDR3 region has 15 residues. CDR3 coding DNA: TGTGCCAGCAGCGCCCGACAGGGCTGGGGCTATGGCTACACCTTC. Protein sequence: CASSARQGWGYGYTF.

Only one count was recorded for this clone. This chain links TRBV9 with TRBJ2-5; D remains ambiguous. The V gene lost 4 bases and the J gene lost 11 bases, with 12 bases spanning the gap. The CDR3 sequence is 11 residues long. Per the germline V gene, CDR1 is SGDLS and CDR2 is YYNGEE. CDR3 bases: TGTGCCAGCAGCCCCCCTAGTGAGCAGTACTTC. Residues: CASSPPSEQYF.

This clone was counted between two and nine times. V gene TRBV4-1 combines with J gene TRBJ1-1; 10 positions match TRBD1. The CDR3 has 17 amino acids. J was trimmed by 1 base and V by 1 base; bases with no gene match: 6. The V gene's germline CDR1 is MGHRA and CDR2 YSYEKL. The chain's CDR3 is CASSQVKTGGENTEAFF. The DNA of the CDR3 is TGCGCCAGCAGCCAAGTAAAGACAGGGGGCGAGAACACTGAAGCTTTCTTT.

The V gene is TRBV5-7, the J gene TRBJ2-5; TRBD2 is a possible D gene (5 bases). TRBV5-7 is classed as an ORF, of uncertain function. Trimming shortened V by 1 base and J by 4 bases, and 14 bases separated the two germline ends. The CDR3 has 15 amino acids. CDR3 sequence reads: CASSLLGLAGETQYF. CDR3 nucleotides: TGTGCCAGCAGCTTGCTCGGGCTAGCAGGAGAGACCCAGTACTTC.

A single count supports this clone. V usage is TRBV6-1 and J usage is TRBJ2-3; 10 positions match TRBD2. J was trimmed by 7 bases and V by 4 bases; bases with no gene match: 8. The CDR3 is 15 amino acids. The germline V gene has CDR1 MNHNS and CDR2 SASEGT. CDR3 sequence reads: CASSVTSGTWNTQYF. As DNA, the CDR3 is TGTGCCAGCAGTGTAACTAGCGGGACCTGGAATACGCAGTATTTT.

V is TRBV14 and J is TRBJ1-3; 7 bases are shared with TRBD1. The CDR3 contains 16 residues. With 1 base clipped from V and 0 bases from J, the junction kept 3 bases outside the gene matches. Germline V gene lookup returns CDR1 SGHDN and CDR2 FVKESK. In DNA, the CDR3 is TGTGCCAGCAGCCAAGGAGGGGACAGCTCTGGAAACACCATATATTTT. Residues: CASSQGGDSSGNTIYF.

The genes are TRBV6-5 and TRBJ2-7, with 8 bases that match TRBD2. The CDR3 extends over 14 amino acids. Germline assignment: CDR1 MNHEY and CDR2 SVGAGI. V dropped 6 bases and J dropped 1; count of bases not matched to a gene: 5. CDR3 loop: CASSLGLASYEQYF. The CDR3 DNA follows: TGTGCCAGCAGCCTCGGACTAGCTTCCTACGAGCAGTACTTC.

The chain combines TRBV5-4 with TRBJ1-2; the D is unclear. The germline CDR1 and CDR2 sequences are SGHNT and YYREEE (reference sequence). The CDR3 covers 14 residues. With 0 bases removed from V and 2 bases from J, the gap between germline ends came to 8 bases. CDR3 DNA: TGTGCCAGCAGCTTGGAGAGAGCAAACTATGGCTACACCTTC. The encoded protein is CASSLERANYGYTF. The variable domain in full, completed from reference TRBV5-4 and TRBJ1-2, reads ETGVTQSPTHLIKTRGQQVTLRCSSQSGHNTVSWYQQALGQGPQFIFQYYREEENGRGNFPPRFSGLQFPNYSSELNVNALELDDSALYLCASSLERANYGYTFGSGTRLTVV.

The V and J genes are TRBV2 and TRBJ1-4, with 9 bases aligning to TRBD1. The V gene end was trimmed by 6 bases and the J gene end by 5 bases; junction bases not matched to a gene: 7. CDR1 is SNHLY, CDR2 FYNNEI, per germline. This CDR3 has 15 residues. CDR3: CASSPNRGRNEKLFF. The CDR3 DNA follows: TGTGCCAGCAGCCCCAACAGGGGGCGGAATGAAAAACTGTTTTTT.

This chain connects TRBV10-2 to TRBJ2-1; D remains unclear. The CDR3 totals 13 residues. Trimming left V 7 bases short and J 0 bases short, with 7 bases between. Germline loops: CDR1 WSHSY, CDR2 SAAADI. CDR3 loop: CASTLDSYNEQFF. The CDR3 DNA reads as TGCGCCAGCACCTTAGACTCCTACAATGAGCAGTTCTTC.